This TCR beta chain came from a study of T cells in Graves' hyperthyroidism and ophthalmopathy. Turning to the study itself: Before treatment of any kind, peripheral blood was taken at initial diagnosis. Study-wide results and limits: Among clonotypes expanded in thyroid above 0.001, most were also found in blood. The model forecast ophthalmopathy, anticipating it by a median around 6.5 months before onset.

Concerning this clonotype: The target antigen is unknown.

Fresh peripheral blood, 9.5 to 10 ml of it, supplied the PBMCs. RNA transcripts provided the source from which TCR beta CDR3 regions were amplified. First-round RT-PCR targeting the TCR CDR3 was performed with the HTBI primer set. From the multiplex PCR reads, TCRdb called clonotypes with MiXCR, one entry per CDR3 protein. The sample records a few hundred thousand distinct CDR3 sequences, 15% to 20% being singletons. The CDR3 contains 13 residues. Deletions cut 4 bases from V and 1 base from J, with 7 bases between. In germline, CDR1 is MNHNS, CDR2 SASEGT. The origin of this receptor is a woman aged 35 to 49 with Graves' ophthalmopathy. Sequences were obtained from blood. V usage is TRBV6-1 and J usage is TRBJ2-5; the D is unclear. The CDR3 nucleotides read TGTGCCAGCAGTGTACTCCTCCAAGAGACCCAGTACTTC. Its protein is CASSVLLQETQYF.